This T cell receptor beta chain was identified during a study of CD8 T cells in ankylosing spondylitis. Study results and limitations: There was reportedly significant enrichment of clones that were disease-linked in matched ankylosing spondylitis synovial fluid. Clones that were linked to disease were CD8+ and were relatively rare in peripheral blood. What seemed typical of ankylosing spondylitis blood was a TCR beta motif built from roughly eight highly homologous variants.

Trimming cost V 9 bases and J 0 bases; bases outside gene matches: 17. CDR1 is KGHDR and CDR2 is SFDVKD in the germline V gene. The CDR3 is made up of 20 amino acids. This clonotype was detected many times. Its antigen is undetermined. Quantitative 5'-RACE with molecular barcodes generated TCR beta libraries. TCRdb fed the 5' RACE reads into MiXCR, producing one record per CDR3 protein. The table records a few hundred thousand distinct CDR3 sequences, approximately 10% of them present only once. This chain joins TRBV24-1 and TRBJ2-1; 12 bases agree with TRBD1. Sample: blood, either unsorted or a sorted T cell fraction (not recorded which). The sequence derives from a male donor with ankylosing spondylitis or in good health (not recorded which). The CDR3 nucleotides read TGTGCCACCGAACCACCAGCCGGGACAGGGGGCAAGAGCTCCTACAATGAGCAGTTCTTC. Protein product: CATEPPAGTGGKSSYNEQFF.